A selection of T cell receptor beta chains follows, all from one sample in a study of radiation and T cells in renal cell carcinoma. Data came from immunoSEQ multiplex PCR; TCRdb stores just in-frame clones and leaves some out. The sample holds roughly 130,000 clones, 70% to 90% seen once. The material was blood, obtained from a patient whose treatment included radiotherapy and nephrectomy. The source of these receptors is a woman aged 45 to 65 with renal cell carcinoma. Both conserved end residues are part of each CDR3. A D gene is named only where the DNA matches it firmly. The listing skips clone size in some rows; elsewhere it reads once, few, many or a size class.

TRBD1,TRBJ2-2,-,TRBV7-6,TGTGCCAGCAGGGGGACAGGGGGCGAAATACCCGGGGAGCTGTTTTTT,CASRGTGGEIPGELFF
-,TRBJ1-2,-,TRBV5-4,TGTGCCAGCAGCTTGGTGGGCTCCACGATGGGCTATGGCTACACCTTC,CASSLVGSTMGYGYTF
TRBD1,TRBJ1-5,-,TRBV2,TGTGCCAGCAGTTACGGACAGGGCGTTAATCAGCCCCAGCATTTT,CASSYGQGVNQPQHF
-,TRBJ2-1,-,TRBV14,TGTGCCAGCAGCCAAGCTGTGGGTCCGATATACAATGAGCAGTTCTTC,CASSQAVGPIYNEQFF
TRBD1,TRBJ2-3,once,TRBV11-2,TGTGCCAGCAGCTTAGGGACAGGGGGCGGAGGAGATACGCAGTATTTT,CASSLGTGGGGDTQYF
-,TRBJ2-7,-,TRBV5-1,TGCGCCAGCAGCATCACCTCGGGGGTTAACCCCTACGAGCAGTACTTC,CASSITSGVNPYEQYF
-,TRBJ1-2,-,TRBV4-1,TGCGCCAGCAGCCAAGCCGGGGGGGAGGATGGCTACACCTTC,CASSQAGGEDGYTF
TRBD1,TRBJ2-7,-,TRBV19,TGTGCCAGTAGTCCCGGTACAGGGGCCCCGAACGAGCAGTACTTC,CASSPGTGAPNEQYF
-,TRBJ1-3,-,TRBV7-2,TGTGCCAGCAGCTTCGGAGAGCTCTCTGGAAACACCATATATTTT,CASSFGELSGNTIYF
TRBD1,TRBJ1-1,once,TRBV5-1,TGCGCCAGCAGCTTGGACGACAGGGGGTCTGATGAAGCTTTCTTT,CASSLDDRGSDEAFF
-,TRBJ1-1,-,TRBV5-4,TGTGCCAGCAGCTTGGTTGGGGATCCCCCTGAAGCTTTCTTT,CASSLVGDPPEAFF
-,TRBJ2-3,few,TRBV5-4,TGTGCCAGCAGCCAGGCAGGGGGGGATACGCAGTATTTT,CASSQAGGDTQYF
TRBD1,TRBJ1-1,once,TRBV19,TGTGCCAGTAGTATGGGGACAGGGGCGAACACTGAAGCTTTCTTT,CASSMGTGANTEAFF
-,TRBJ2-3,once,TRBV9,TGTGCCAGCAGCGGCCTCGGGTGGGCAGATACGCAGTATTTT,CASSGLGWADTQYF
-,TRBJ1-5,-,TRBV6-1,TGTGCCAGCAGTGAATGGTCGCAGGGATCGGGCAATCAGCCCCAGCATTTT,CASSEWSQGSGNQPQHF
-,TRBJ2-7,once,TRBV5-8,TGTGCCAGCAGTATGGCCCCAGGCGAGCAGTACTTC,CASSMAPGEQYF
TRBD2,TRBJ2-1,-,TRBV5-1,TGCGCCAGCAGCCGCGCGGGGCTAGCGGGGGCTAGCTCCTACAATGAGCAGTTCTTC,CASSRAGLAGASSYNEQFF
-,TRBJ2-7,-,TRBV5-1,TGCGCCAGCAGCTTGGGGACGGACTATTACTACGAGCAGTACTTC,CASSLGTDYYYEQYF
TRBD1,TRBJ1-5,-,TRBV5-8,TGTGCCAGCAGCGCTGGGACAGGGAATGGCAATCAGCCCCAGCATTTT,CASSAGTGNGNQPQHF
TRBD1,TRBJ2-1,-,TRBV5-4,TGTGCCAGCAGCACGAAGGGGACAGGAAGCAATGAGCAGTTCTTC,CASSTKGTGSNEQFF
TRBD1,TRBJ2-5,-,TRBV13,TGTGCCAGCAGCAACAGGGGAGAGACCCAGTACTTC,CASSNRGETQYF
TRBD1,TRBJ1-5,-,TRBV5-8,TGTGCCAGCAGTCGTGGACAGGGCTGGAGCAATCAGCCCCAGCATTTT,CASSRGQGWSNQPQHF
-,TRBJ2-7,-,TRBV11-2,TGTGCCAGCAGCCCGACAGGTTCCGGTCGGAGGGCCTACGAGCAGTACTTC,CASSPTGSGRRAYEQYF
-,TRBJ2-1,many,TRBV7-9,TGTGCCAGCAGCTTAGTAACGGAGGAGCAGTTCTTC,CASSLVTEEQFF
-,TRBJ2-2,-,TRBV6-4,TGTGCCAGCAGTCCAGAGGGTACCTGGGACACCGGGGAGCTGTTTTTT,CASSPEGTWDTGELFF
TRBD1,TRBJ2-4,once,TRBV10-3,TGTGCCATCAGTGAGAGGACAGGGGGACAAAACATTCAGTACTTC,CAISERTGGQNIQYF
-,TRBJ1-4,-,TRBV5-1,TGCGCCAGCAGCTCTGGACAGCTTAATGAAAAACTGTTTTTT,CASSSGQLNEKLFF
-,TRBJ2-3,once,TRBV6-5,TGTGCCAGCAGTTACGCTGGCGGGGGCACAGATACGCAGTATTTT,CASSYAGGGTDTQYF
-,TRBJ2-7,-,TRBV6-5,TGTGCCAGCAGTGACCGCCAGGGGCAGTACTTC,CASSDRQGQYF
TRBD2,TRBJ2-6,-,TRBV9,TGTGCCAGCAGCGCCTCGGGACTAGCGGGGTTGGGGTCCAACGTCCTGACTTTC,CASSASGLAGLGSNVLTF
TRBD1,TRBJ1-4,-,TRBV5-1,TGCGCCAGCAGCTTGGGTTGGACAGGGAGTGAAAAACTGTTTTTT,CASSLGWTGSEKLFF
-,TRBJ1-2,-,TRBV6-1,TGTGCCAGCTGGGTCCCGGACCCCCTCTATGGCTACACCTTC,CASWVPDPLYGYTF
-,TRBJ1-1,-,TRBV6-1,TGTGCCAGCAGGGCGACTGTGAACACTGAAGCTTTCTTT,CASRATVNTEAFF
TRBD1,TRBJ2-1,-,TRBV7-7,TGTGCTAGCAGCTTAGTCGGGACAGGGGGTGGTGAGCAGTTCTTC,CASSLVGTGGGEQFF
-,TRBJ2-5,-,TRBV29-1,TGCAGCGTTGAGAAACTGATGGGGGAGACCCAGTACTTC,CSVEKLMGETQYF
-,TRBJ2-1,-,TRBV6-1,TGTGCCAGCAGTGAAGTCAGGGCTTACAATGAGCAGTTCTTC,CASSEVRAYNEQFF
-,TRBJ1-1,-,TRBV13,TGTGCCAGCAGCTGGACGAGGGGATATCTGAACGCTGAAGCTTTCTTT,CASSWTRGYLNAEAFF
-,TRBJ2-5,-,TRBV2,TGTGCCAGTGAAGGGGGACGAGGGGCTCAAGAGACCCAGTACTTC,CASEGGRGAQETQYF
TRBD2,TRBJ2-5,-,TRBV30,TGTGCCTGGAGAGGAGCGGGGGGGCAACGGCCGGAGACCCAGTACTTC,CAWRGAGGQRPETQYF
-,TRBJ1-3,-,TRBV7-9,TGTGCCAGCAGCGAACCCCCGGGCCAAGGGGCTGGAAACACCATATATTTT,CASSEPPGQGAGNTIYF
TRBD1,TRBJ2-7,-,TRBV7-2,TGTGCCAGCAGCCTAACAGGGGTATGGGACGAGCAGTACTTC,CASSLTGVWDEQYF
TRBD1,TRBJ2-2,-,TRBV19,TGTGCCAGTAGGGGACAGGGCCCCGGGGAGCTGTTTTTT,CASRGQGPGELFF
-,TRBJ2-1,-,TRBV6-5,TGTGCCAGCAGTTACCAACGGGGACCTTACAATGAGCAGTTCTTC,CASSYQRGPYNEQFF
TRBD1,TRBJ2-1,-,TRBV19,TGTGCCAGTGGAGACAGGGGGCGCAACAATGAGCAGTTCTTC,CASGDRGRNNEQFF
-,TRBJ2-5,-,TRBV7-2,TGTGCCAGCAGCTTCGCGGGACAAGAGACCCAGTACTTC,CASSFAGQETQYF
-,TRBJ1-1,few,TRBV9,TGTGCCAGCAGCCCAAGAGGGGACCGGAACACTGAAGCTTTCTTT,CASSPRGDRNTEAFF
TRBD2,TRBJ2-1,-,TRBV7-2,TGTGCCAGCAGCTTAGTCGGGGGGGACTACAATGAGCAGTTCTTC,CASSLVGGDYNEQFF
-,TRBJ1-6,-,TRBV19,TGTGCCACCCAGGACAGAGAAAATTCACCCCTCCACTTT,CATQDRENSPLHF
-,TRBJ2-7,-,TRBV6-6,TGTGCCAGCGGCCCCGGCCGAGGACACGAGCAGTACTTC,CASGPGRGHEQYF
-,TRBJ1-4,-,TRBV7-6,TGTGCCAGCAGCCCCAACCCGGGGTCGGTGGGGGAAAAACTGTTTTTT,CASSPNPGSVGEKLFF
TRBD1,TRBJ1-1,-,TRBV7-2,TGTGCCAGCAGCTCACAGGGGACCACTGAAGCTTTCTTT,CASSSQGTTEAFF
-,TRBJ2-3,-,TRBV5-1,TGCGCCAGCAGGTCTAGCACAGATACGCAGTATTTT,CASRSSTDTQYF
-,TRBJ1-5,-,TRBV5-6,TGTGCCAGCAGCTTGATAACAGGGAATCAGCCCCAGCATTTT,CASSLITGNQPQHF
-,TRBJ1-1,-,TRBV6-1,TGTGCCAGCAGTGAAAGGGCCACTGAAGCTTTCTTT,CASSERATEAFF
-,TRBJ2-7,-,TRBV18,TGTGCCAGCTCACCAGTAGGACGGTCCTACGAGCAGTACTTC,CASSPVGRSYEQYF
-,TRBJ1-2,once,TRBV6-6,TGTGCCAGCAGACTCGGACAGACCTATGGCTACACCTTC,CASRLGQTYGYTF